This T cell receptor beta chain was sequenced for a study of cytomegalovirus exposure and HLA in healthy donors. Healthy individuals who donated bone marrow served as the donors. PCR involved 60 Vbeta and 13 Jbeta primers. TCRdb's copy holds only in-frame clones and misses some; the assay was immunoSEQ multiplex PCR. Recorded for this sample: under 95,000 clones. There are 14 residues in the CDR3. Trimming removed 5 bases from V and 5 bases from J; junction bases left unmatched: 6. Germline lookup yields CDR1 SGHDN and CDR2 FVKESK. The rearrangement joins TRBV14 to TRBJ2-5; 9 nucleotides agree with TRBD1. This receptor was taken from a female donor in good health and CMV-seropositive. The source material was PBMCs. CDR3 DNA sequence: TGTGCCAGCAGCTACAGGGGGCGGAGGGAGACCCAGTACTTC. Its translation: CASSYRGRRETQYF.